The 21 T cell receptor beta chains below were found in one sample sequenced in a study of T-cell memory formation after mild COVID-19. One entry per CDR3 protein, called by TCRdb with MiXCR from the 5' RACE reads. The sample lists roughly 380,000 distinct CDR3 sequences; 25% to 30% were seen once. Source material: PBMCs or a T cell subset sorted from them (not recorded which). These receptors all come from an adult woman who had mild COVID-19 (a few samples of this study predate the infection). Cell type and time point are not known.

This clonotype was found many times. V usage is TRBV9 and J usage is TRBJ2-5, with TRBD2 matching over 8 bases. V gave up 4 bases and J gave up 2 bases; unmatched junction bases: 4. CDR1 and CDR2 (germline): SGDLS, YYNGEE. The CDR3 totals 14 residues. Here the CDR3 reads CASSPRLAQETQYF. For the CDR3, the DNA is TGTGCCAGCAGCCCCCGACTAGCGCAAGAGACCCAGTACTTC.

The gene calls are TRBV3-1 and TRBJ2-1; 8 bases fit TRBD2. This CDR3 is 16 amino acids long. The germline gives CDR1 LGHDT, CDR2 YNNKEL (reference sequence). The J segment lost 5 bases and the V segment lost 0 bases, leaving 6 bases of the junction unmatched. The CDR3 spells CASSQDWTSPHNEQFF. The CDR3 coding sequence is TGTGCCAGCAGCCAAGATTGGACTAGCCCCCACAATGAGCAGTTCTTC.

A few counts support this clonotype. V gene TRBV24-1 combines with J gene TRBJ2-5, with 7 positions matching TRBD2. This CDR3 is 15 amino acids long. Per the germline V gene, CDR1 is KGHDR and CDR2 is SFDVKD. V dropped 5 bases and J dropped 0; count of bases not matched to a gene: 5. CDR3 in amino acids: CATSAAGPYQETQYF. The DNA for the CDR3 is TGTGCCACCAGTGCAGCGGGACCGTACCAAGAGACCCAGTACTTC.

This clonotype has just a few counts. The genes are TRBV20-1 and TRBJ2-1, with 11 positions matching TRBD2. The CDR3 has 14 amino acids. The germline gives CDR1 DFQATT, CDR2 SNEGSKA (reference sequence). V shed 3 bases and J 6 bases; nucleotides not matched to a gene: 4. The CDR3 bases are TGCAGTGCTAGTAGAGGACTAGCGGGCAATGAGCAGTTCTTC. It yields the protein CSASRGLAGNEQFF.

CDR3 DNA sequence: TGTGCCAGCAAACTGAAGGGATTTTTGGACTATGGCTACACCTTC. The encoded protein is CASKLKGFLDYGYTF. The rearrangement uses TRBV7-8 and TRBJ1-2; D gene unclear. CDR1 and CDR2 from the germline V gene are SGHVS and FQNEAQ. V lost 7 bases, J lost 3 bases, and 18 bases lay in between. CDR3 size: 15 residues.

The DNA of the CDR3 is TGCAGCGTTGTATCTGGTAGGGGGAGCTCCTACGAGCAGTACTTC. Translated: CSVVSGRGSSYEQYF. This chain uses TRBV29-1 with TRBJ2-7, with D possibly being TRBD1 (6 bases). Germline V gene sequence: CDR1 SQVTM, CDR2 ANQGSEA. Deletions cut 4 bases from V and 0 bases from J, with 16 bases between. This CDR3 has 15 residues.

This sequence joins TRBV3-1 and TRBJ2-2, with D hard to call. Germline assignment: CDR1 LGHDT and CDR2 YNNKEL (reference sequence). This CDR3 region has 17 residues. Trimming removed 0 bases from V and 6 bases from J, with 17 bases in between. CDR3 residues: CASSQDWQTHSSGELFF. The CDR3 coding sequence is TGTGCCAGCAGCCAAGATTGGCAGACCCATTCGTCCGGGGAGCTGTTTTTT. Full variable domain (outside the CDR3, taken from reference TRBV3-1 and TRBJ2-2): DTAVSQTPKYLVTQMGNDKSIKCEQNLGHDTMYWYKQDSKKFLKIMFSYNNKELIINETVPNRFSPKSPDKAHLNLHINSLELGDSAVYFCASSQDWQTHSSGELFFGEGSRLTVL.

This clonotype was observed a handful of times. This rearrangement joins TRBV6-5 to TRBJ2-4; D assignment may be TRBD1 or TRBD2 (5 bases each). The CDR3 covers 13 residues. Trimming took 8 bases from V and 0 from J, leaving 8 bases between them. Germline assignment: CDR1 MNHEY and CDR2 SVGAGI. CDR3 region: CASGGRAKNIQYF. The CDR3 DNA follows: TGTGCCAGCGGGGGAAGAGCCAAAAACATTCAGTACTTC.

This clonotype was detected a few times. The chain recombines TRBV5-1 with TRBJ2-4; 10 positions agree with TRBD1. The CDR3 contains 16 residues. Germline CDR1 SGHRS, CDR2 YFSETQ. With V trimmed by 4 bases and J by 3 bases, 7 bases remained unmatched. CDR3 sequence (DNA): TGCGCCAGCAGCACCGGGACAGGGGCCCACAAAAACATTCAGTACTTC. The encoded protein is CASSTGTGAHKNIQYF.

This clonotype showed up just a few times. The V gene is TRBV2, the J gene TRBJ1-4; 9 nucleotides align to TRBD1. The ends lost 10 bases at V and 5 bases at J; junction bases unmatched: 11. This CDR3 region has 15 residues. CDR1 and CDR2 (germline): SNHLY, FYNNEI. CDR3 DNA sequence: TGTGCCACCCATCGTGCGGGACAGGGAAATGAAAAACTGTTTTTT. As protein: CATHRAGQGNEKLFF. Together with reference TRBV2 and TRBJ1-4, the CDR3 gives the full variable domain: EPEVTQTPSHQVTQMGQEVILRCVPISNHLYFYWYRQILGQKVEFLVSFYNNEISEKSEIFDDQFSVERPDGSNFTLKIRSTKLEDSAMYFCATHRAGQGNEKLFFGSGTQLSVL.

This clonotype was picked up a small number of times. The chain links TRBV7-3 to TRBJ2-1; 10 bases match TRBD1. The CDR3 contains 15 residues. CDR1 is SGHTA, CDR2 FQGTGA, per germline. V was pared by 5 bases and J by 7 bases, with 8 bases of the junction left unmatched. In nucleotides, the CDR3 is TGTGCCAGCAGCCAGACAGGGGGCGAGAGGAATGAGCAGTTCTTC. This sequence encodes CASSQTGGERNEQFF.

This chain connects TRBV15 to TRBJ1-5; 7 bases align to TRBD1. The CDR3 is 17 amino acids. J gave up 4 bases and V 0 bases, and 9 bases lay outside the gene matches. CDR1 LNHNV and CDR2 YYDKDF come from the germline V gene (reference sequence). CDR3 nucleotide sequence: TGTGCCACCAGCAGAGATCCCCGGGACAGCTCGAATCAGCCCCAGCATTTT. Its translation is CATSRDPRDSSNQPQHF.

The chain couples TRBV4-3 to TRBJ1-2, with D unclear. This CDR3 has 14 amino acids. Trimming left V 1 base short and J 5 bases short, with 11 bases between. Germline V CDR1 and CDR2: LGHNA, YSLEER. The CDR3 is CASSQAGSPYGYTF. CDR3 coding DNA: TGCGCCAGCAGCCAAGCAGGATCCCCGTATGGCTACACCTTC.

The genes are TRBV15 and TRBJ1-5; weak D call: TRBD1 (5 bases). Germline-derived CDR1 and CDR2 are LNHNV and YYDKDF (reference sequence). The V end lost 3 bases, the J end lost 0 bases, and 15 bases lay between the germline ends. This CDR3 region has 17 residues. The CDR3 DNA reads as TGTGCCACCAGCAGCGGGACTTCGCCTTATAGCAATCAGCCCCAGCATTTT. Protein product: CATSSGTSPYSNQPQHF.

This clonotype was picked up a small number of times. The J gene is TRBJ2-5, the V gene TRBV9, with 8 bases lining up with TRBD1. The CDR3 is 15 residues long. The V gene's germline CDR1 is SGDLS and CDR2 YYNGEE. Losses at the gene ends were 4 bases for V and 4 bases for J; bases not matched to a gene: 9. The CDR3 nucleotides are TGTGCCAGCAGCCCACGGACAGGGACTCTAGAGACCCAGTACTTC. Translating gives CASSPRTGTLETQYF.

The chain uses TRBV7-8 and TRBJ2-7, with a possible D match to TRBD2 (7 bases). CDR1 and CDR2 (germline): SGHVS, FQNEAQ. The length of the CDR3 is 14 residues. The V and J ends lost 10 bases and 2 bases respectively, with 18 bases between them. The CDR3 nucleotides are TGTGCCACACAACCTAGGGGGGGGGCCTACGAGCAGTACTTC. Its translation: CATQPRGGAYEQYF.

The rearrangement joins TRBV11-3 to TRBJ2-1; weak D call: TRBD1 (6 bases). The CDR3 totals 12 residues. Trimming took off 5 bases at V and 9 bases at J, with 11 bases between the two ends. Germline V CDR1 and CDR2: SGHNT, YENEEA. The chain's CDR3 is CASSPGQIEQFF. CDR3 bases: TGTGCCAGCAGCCCCGGACAGATTGAGCAGTTCTTC. Based on the CDR3 plus reference TRBV11-3 and TRBJ2-1, the full variable domain is EAGVVQSPRYKIIEKKQPVAFWCNPISGHNTLYWYLQNLGQGPELLIRYENEEAVDDSQLPKDRFSAERLKGVDSTLKIQPAELGDSAVYLCASSPGQIEQFFGPGTRLTVL.

This chain links TRBV5-1 with TRBJ2-7; D is unclear. Germline-derived CDR1 and CDR2 are SGHRS and YFSETQ. Deletions cut 1 base from V and 2 bases from J, with 10 bases between. The CDR3 covers 14 residues. CDR3 loop: CASSLTSHTYEQYF. The CDR3, as DNA: TGCGCCAGCAGCTTGACGTCCCACACCTACGAGCAGTACTTC.

This clonotype was observed a few times. This rearrangement joins TRBV7-9 to TRBJ2-1; D is unclear. The V gene's germline CDR1 is SEHNR and CDR2 FQNEAQ (reference sequence). The V gene lost 2 bases and the J gene lost 0 bases, with 14 bases spanning the gap. The CDR3 has 17 residues. The chain's CDR3 is CASSLIRGPHSYNEQFF. The CDR3 DNA is TGTGCCAGCAGCTTAATAAGAGGACCTCACTCCTACAATGAGCAGTTCTTC.

V is TRBV5-1 and J is TRBJ2-7; weak D call: TRBD1 (7 bases). The CDR3 runs 15 residues. Trimming pared 4 bases from V and 8 bases from J, leaving 22 bases between. Germline assignment: CDR1 SGHRS and CDR2 YFSETQ. The CDR3 DNA follows: TGCGCCAGCAGCATGGACAGGCCGGGGGAGTCGAAGCAGTACTTC. As protein: CASSMDRPGESKQYF.

The V and J genes are TRBV19 and TRBJ2-1; 7 bases are shared with TRBD1. Germline-derived CDR1 and CDR2 are LNHDA and SQIVND (reference sequence). Trimming cost V 2 bases and J 0 bases; bases outside gene matches: 10. The CDR3 is 18 residues long. In DNA form, the CDR3 reads TGTGCCAGTAGTATATCATTTCGGACAGGAAGCTCCTACAATGAGCAGTTCTTC. Encoded protein: CASSISFRTGSSYNEQFF.